A single sample gave rise to the 20 T cell receptor beta chains below, sequenced in a study of blood T cell repertoires in COVID-19. The data were produced by immunoSEQ multiplex PCR, yet TCRdb's version contains in-frame clones alone and is incomplete. Of more than 80,000 clones in the sample, roughly four fifths were seen once. Sequenced sample: peripheral blood. Receptors originate from a man aged 50 to 59 with active or convalescent COVID-19.

The chain's CDR3 is CARPEGSYGYTF. The CDR3 DNA is TGCGCCCGTCCCGAGGGCTCCTATGGCTACACCTTC. V usage is TRBV10-1 and J usage is TRBJ1-2; D is uncertain. The CDR3 covers 12 residues. Germline CDR1 reads WNHNN; CDR2 reads SYGVQD (reference sequence). V was trimmed by 11 bases and J by 4 bases, leaving 14 bases between them.

This rearrangement joins TRBV7-6 to TRBJ2-1; the D gene is possibly TRBD2 (7 bases). The CDR3 runs 15 residues. From germline, CDR1 is SGHVS and CDR2 FNYEAQ. V dropped 1 base and J dropped 4 bases, with 11 bases sitting between them. The CDR3 region has the DNA TGTGCCAGCAGCTTAGGGGGGGGACATTACAATGAGCAGTTCTTC. It translates to CASSLGGGHYNEQFF.

The chain has TRBV7-9 and TRBJ2-1; 10 positions agree with TRBD2. V lost 4 bases and J lost 5; bases outside the gene matches: 8. The germline gives CDR1 SEHNR, CDR2 FQNEAQ (reference sequence). The length of the CDR3 is 16 residues. CDR3 protein: CASSSLGLAAHNEQFF. As DNA, the CDR3 is TGTGCCAGCAGCTCCCTTGGACTAGCGGCCCACAATGAGCAGTTCTTC.

The chain couples TRBV7-8 to TRBJ2-2, with TRBD2 matching 8 bases. V dropped 4 bases and J dropped 5; count of bases not matched to a gene: 6. The CDR3 sequence is 15 residues long. CDR1 SGHVS and CDR2 FQNEAQ come from the germline V gene. The chain's CDR3 is CASSSAGGRTGELFF. The CDR3 DNA follows: TGTGCCAGCAGCTCCGCGGGGGGCCGGACCGGGGAGCTGTTTTTT.

This clone has only a few counts. The chain has TRBV4-3 and TRBJ1-5, with D possibly TRBD1 on 6 matching bases. CDR1 and CDR2 from the germline V gene are LGHNA and YSLEER. The CDR3 has 14 amino acids. The V gene lost 3 bases and the J gene lost 5 bases, with 11 bases spanning the gap. Here the CDR3 DNA reads TGCGCCAGCAGCCAGACAGGATCCGATCAGCCCCAGCATTTT. Translating it yields CASSQTGSDQPQHF.

This clone was recorded a few times. As DNA, the CDR3 is TGTGCCAGCTCGTTGACAGGGGGCACTGAAGCTTTCTTT. Translating gives CASSLTGGTEAFF. The gene calls are TRBV18 and TRBJ1-1; 9 bases line up with TRBD1. The CDR3 covers 13 residues. The J segment lost 4 bases and the V segment lost 6 bases, leaving 3 bases of the junction unmatched. The germline V gene has CDR1 KGHSH and CDR2 LQKENI. Combining the CDR3 with reference TRBV18 and TRBJ1-1 gives the whole variable domain NAGVMQNPRHLVRRRGQEARLRCSPMKGHSHVYWYRQLPEEGLKFMVYLQKENIIDESGMPKERFSAEFPKEGPSILRIQQVVRGDSAAYFCASSLTGGTEAFFGQGTRLTVV.

The chain couples TRBV7-2 to TRBJ2-1; no clear D. Trimming took 5 bases from V and 7 from J, leaving 15 bases between them. Germline assignment: CDR1 SGHTA and CDR2 FQGNSA. The CDR3 covers 14 residues. CDR3 residues: CASSLREAINEQFF. The CDR3 DNA reads as TGTGCCAGCAGCCTCCGAGAGGCCATTAATGAGCAGTTCTTC.

The chain is built from TRBV28 and TRBJ1-2, with TRBD1 matching 9 bases. Looked up from germline, CDR1 is MDHEN and CDR2 is SYDVKM. The CDR3 length is 14 residues. V lost 5 bases and J lost 5; bases outside the gene matches: 6. CDR3 protein: CASSPADRGYGYTF. CDR3 DNA: TGTGCCAGCAGTCCCGCGGACAGGGGATATGGCTACACCTTC.

The rearrangement joins TRBV19 to TRBJ1-6, with unresolved D. The CDR3 runs to 12 residues. CDR1 and CDR2 (germline): LNHDA, SQIVND (reference sequence). Trimming cost V 11 bases and J 7 bases, with 12 bases left between them. The CDR3, as DNA: TGTGCCTCCCACCCCCAGAATTCACCCCTCCACTTT. Translating gives CASHPQNSPLHF.

The gene calls are TRBV5-4 and TRBJ2-3, with D possibly matching TRBD2 (6 bases). The CDR3 loop spans 14 amino acids. With 4 bases removed from V and 2 bases from J, the gap between germline ends came to 11 bases. Germline V lookup: CDR1 SGHNT, CDR2 YYREEE (reference sequence). As DNA, the CDR3 is TGTGCCAGCAGCACCGGGACTGTCACAGATACGCAGTATTTT. This encodes CASSTGTVTDTQYF.

The chain employs TRBV5-1 and TRBJ2-7; 9 bases are a match to TRBD1. CDR3 length: 13 amino acids. CDR1 SGHRS and CDR2 YFSETQ come from the germline V gene. V trimming: 2 bases; J trimming: 4 bases; junction bases outside the gene matches: 1. The CDR3 nucleotides read TGCGCCAGCAGCTTAGACAGGGGGTACGAGCAGTACGTC. Its translation is CASSLDRGYEQYV.

The rearrangement uses TRBV9 and TRBJ2-3; TRBD1 matches at 8 bases. J was trimmed by 4 bases and V by 3 bases; bases with no gene match: 7. CDR3 length: 15 residues. Per the germline V gene, CDR1 is SGDLS and CDR2 is YYNGEE. CDR3: CASSASPTGADTQYF. The CDR3 DNA reads TGTGCCAGCAGCGCTAGTCCGACAGGGGCAGATACGCAGTATTTT.

J is TRBJ1-1 and V is TRBV4-1; D not certain. Deletions cut 0 bases from V and 4 bases from J, with 12 bases between. CDR1 MGHRA and CDR2 YSYEKL come from the germline V gene. The CDR3 spans 15 residues. The CDR3 DNA is TGCGCCAGCAGCCAAGATAGAGTCCCCACCACTGAAGCTTTCTTT. Encoded protein: CASSQDRVPTTEAFF.

The chain has TRBV6-5 and TRBJ1-2, with TRBD1 matching over 10 bases. The CDR3 extends over 14 amino acids. Germline lookup yields CDR1 MNHEY and CDR2 SVGAGI. With 6 bases clipped from V and 6 bases from J, the junction kept 7 bases outside the gene matches. CDR3 nucleotides: TGTGCCAGCAGCAAGACAGGGGGCGGCGATGGCTACACCTTC. It is translated as CASSKTGGGDGYTF.

This rearrangement joins TRBV5-1 to TRBJ2-5; D is uncertain. Germline V lookup: CDR1 SGHRS, CDR2 YFSETQ. V was pared by 0 bases and J by 3 bases, with 9 bases between. This CDR3 comprises 14 residues. The CDR3 DNA sequence: TGCGCCAGCAGCTTGGACCGGGTAGAAGAGACCCAGTACTTC. It is translated as CASSLDRVEETQYF.

This clone was detected a few times. The rearrangement joins TRBV5-4 to TRBJ2-5; D is unclear. CDR1 and CDR2 (germline): SGHNT, YYREEE (reference sequence). V was cut by 4 bases and J by 7 bases, with 14 bases left in between. This CDR3 contains 13 residues. The CDR3 DNA follows: TGTGCCAGCAGCCGGGTGGATTTGGCGACCCAGTACTTC. Its protein product is CASSRVDLATQYF. The full variable domain, rest sourced from reference TRBV5-4 and TRBJ2-5, is ETGVTQSPTHLIKTRGQQVTLRCSSQSGHNTVSWYQQALGQGPQFIFQYYREEENGRGNFPPRFSGLQFPNYSSELNVNALELDDSALYLCASSRVDLATQYFGPGTRLLVL.

The chain carries TRBV6-5 and TRBJ1-6, with 7 positions matching TRBD1. CDR3 length equals 16 residues. The germline V gene has CDR1 MNHEY and CDR2 SVGAGI. The junction had 8 bases not matched to a gene; V was cut back by 4 bases and J by 5 bases. CDR3 region: CASSSRTGPHNSPLHF. CDR3 nucleotides: TGTGCCAGCAGTTCCCGGACAGGTCCCCATAATTCACCCCTCCACTTT.

V and J are TRBV5-1 and TRBJ1-1, with D tentatively TRBD1 (5 bases). Germline lookup yields CDR1 SGHRS and CDR2 YFSETQ. Trimming removed 0 bases from V and 1 base from J, with 13 bases in between. CDR3 length: 16 residues. This chain's CDR3 is CASSLAPTAPNTEAFF. In DNA, the CDR3 is TGCGCCAGCAGCTTGGCTCCGACAGCGCCGAACACTGAAGCTTTCTTT.

The chain joins TRBV7-9 to TRBJ2-5, with 8 bases aligning to TRBD1. The CDR3 is 16 residues long. Germline-derived CDR1 and CDR2 are SEHNR and FQNEAQ (reference sequence). J was trimmed by 7 bases and V by 2 bases; bases with no gene match: 12. The CDR3 loop is CASSLSSGTGGGTQYF. The CDR3 DNA reads TGTGCCAGCAGCTTATCCTCCGGGACAGGAGGGGGGACCCAGTACTTC.

This sequence joins TRBV10-3 and TRBJ2-3, with TRBD2 matching 12 bases. The CDR3 sequence is 17 residues long. Germline CDR1 reads ENHRY; CDR2 reads SYGVKD. The ends lost 3 bases at V and 5 bases at J; junction bases unmatched: 9. CDR3 sequence: CAISEPRTSGEGDTQYF. As DNA, the CDR3 is TGTGCCATCAGTGAACCCCGGACTAGCGGGGAGGGAGATACGCAGTATTTT.